The 26 T cell receptor beta chains in this list originate from one sample, sequenced in a study of CD8+ T cells in alopecia areata. Reverse transcription of extracted RNA yielded cDNA, which provided the sequencing template. The assay was immunoSEQ multiplex PCR, and TCRdb's table has in-frame clones only and misses some. The data contain around 35,000 clones, 55% of them singletons. What was sequenced was NKG2D-high CD8+ T cells sorted from blood. These receptors originate from a human donor with alopecia areata.

This clone was observed a few times. This sequence joins TRBV27 and TRBJ2-7, with D maybe TRBD2 (7 bases). With 2 bases removed from V and 7 bases from J, the gap between germline ends came to 12 bases. Germline CDR1 reads MNHEY; CDR2 reads SMNVEV (reference sequence). The CDR3 extends over 13 amino acids. The chain's CDR3 is CASSLRGAEEQYF. CDR3 DNA: TGTGCCAGCAGTTTACGGGGGGCAGAAGAGCAGTACTTC.

This clone was picked up a small number of times. The V and J genes are TRBV28 and TRBJ2-7; D ambiguous. This CDR3 is 15 amino acids long. CDR1 is MDHEN, CDR2 SYDVKM, per germline. Trimming pared 3 bases from V and 5 bases from J, leaving 17 bases between. The CDR3 spells CASSFHPLGVNEQYF. The CDR3 DNA reads as TGTGCCAGCAGTTTCCATCCCCTCGGAGTAAACGAGCAGTACTTC.

The rearrangement uses TRBV7-6 and TRBJ2-1; D gene ambiguous. V was clipped by 4 bases and J by 9 bases, with 16 bases between them. The germline V gene encodes CDR1 SGHVS and CDR2 FNYEAQ. The length of the CDR3 is 14 residues. CDR3 sequence: CASSSTDVTPEQFF. The CDR3 coding sequence is TGTGCCAGCAGCTCCACCGACGTGACGCCTGAGCAGTTCTTC.

The chain combines TRBV10-3 with TRBJ2-7; the D is unclear. CDR3 size: 13 residues. Trimming pared 3 bases from V and 2 bases from J, leaving 8 bases between. Germline V gene sequence: CDR1 ENHRY, CDR2 SYGVKD. CDR3 sequence: CAISDSRAYEQYF. Written as DNA, the CDR3 is TGTGCCATCAGTGACAGTAGGGCCTACGAGCAGTACTTC.

V is TRBV7-9 and J is TRBJ2-1, with D uncertain. Germline-derived CDR1 and CDR2 are SEHNR and FQNEAQ (reference sequence). The CDR3 consists of 13 residues. Trimming cost V 4 bases and J 9 bases, with 13 bases left between them. CDR3: CASSSLGSVEQFF. The CDR3 DNA sequence: TGTGCCAGCAGCTCCTTAGGTTCAGTTGAGCAGTTCTTC. Full variable domain (missing parts from reference TRBV7-9 and TRBJ2-1): DTGVSQNPRHKITKRGQNVTFRCDPISEHNRLYWYRQTLGQGPEFLTYFQNEAQLEKSRLLSDRFSAERPKGSFSTLEIQRTEQGDSAMYLCASSSLGSVEQFFGPGTRLTVL.

This clone was detected a few times. The genes are TRBV29-1 and TRBJ1-2; D gene ambiguous. The ends were cut back, 3 bases at V and 4 bases at J, with 12 bases in the middle. This CDR3 has 13 residues. Germline CDR1 reads SQVTM; CDR2 reads ANQGSEA. The CDR3 DNA is TGCAGCGTTGAGGCTGGGCAAGTCTATGGCTACACCTTC. This encodes CSVEAGQVYGYTF.

The rearrangement links TRBV28 to TRBJ1-5; D might be TRBD1 (5 bases). V gave up 10 bases and J gave up 7 bases, with 17 bases separating them. The V gene's germline CDR1 is MDHEN and CDR2 SYDVKM. CDR3 length equals 13 residues. Here the CDR3 DNA reads TGTGCCACTGAATTAGGGGTTCGACAGCCCCAGCATTTT. Its translation is CATELGVRQPQHF.

Here the CDR3 DNA reads TGTGCCAGCAGCCAAGAACCCGGGACAGCCGGGGAAGAGACCCAGTACTTC. It yields the protein CASSQEPGTAGEETQYF. The gene calls are TRBV4-2 and TRBJ2-5; 7 positions agree with TRBD1. CDR1 and CDR2 from the germline V gene are LGHNA and YNFKEQ. This CDR3 is 17 amino acids long. The ends lost 0 bases at V and 3 bases at J; junction bases unmatched: 10.

The rearrangement joins TRBV14 to TRBJ1-1; possible D gene TRBD1, 6 bases. This CDR3 comprises 16 residues. CDR1 SGHDN and CDR2 FVKESK come from the germline V gene. V lost 2 bases and J lost 6, with 19 bases in between. The CDR3, as DNA: TGTGCCAGCAGCCAAATTTTGTGGGTTGGGGGCCCTGAAGCTTTCTTT. This translates into CASSQILWVGGPEAFF.

The chain is built from TRBV5-6 and TRBJ2-5; D not resolved. V was cut by 0 bases and J by 2 bases, with 14 bases left in between. Germline assignment: CDR1 SGHDT and CDR2 YYEEEE. This CDR3 comprises 16 residues. CDR3: CASSLAPGSPQETQYF. CDR3 in DNA: TGTGCCAGCAGCTTGGCCCCGGGCTCACCTCAAGAGACCCAGTACTTC.

This chain connects TRBV5-1 to TRBJ1-1, with 7 nucleotides matching TRBD1. The CDR3 is 14 residues long. The germline CDR1 and CDR2 sequences are SGHRS and YFSETQ. Trimming at V came to 1 base and at J to 3 bases, leaving 3 bases not matched to a gene. Written as DNA, the CDR3 is TGCGCCAGCAGCTTGACAGGGGCGGACACTGAAGCTTTCTTT. Amino acid sequence: CASSLTGADTEAFF.

The chain carries TRBV7-9 and TRBJ2-5, with D possibly being TRBD2 (5 bases). The CDR3 extends over 12 amino acids. V lost 8 bases to trimming and J lost 6 bases, with 13 bases between them. Per germline, CDR1 SEHNR and CDR2 FQNEAQ (reference sequence). DNA of the CDR3: TGTGCCAGCCGATCCGGGGTTCAGACCCAGTACTTC. As protein: CASRSGVQTQYF.

V usage is TRBV27 and J usage is TRBJ2-1; D remains unclear. Germline V lookup: CDR1 MNHEY, CDR2 SMNVEV (reference sequence). The CDR3 is 12 residues long. V dropped 5 bases and J dropped 8 bases, with 10 bases sitting between them. The CDR3 DNA reads as TGTGCCAGCAGTGCAAGGTGGGATGAGCAGTTCTTC. Translation gives CASSARWDEQFF.

The chain joins TRBV2 to TRBJ1-1; D remains unclear. Germline V gene lookup returns CDR1 SNHLY and CDR2 FYNNEI. The CDR3 spans 11 residues. Trimming took off 10 bases at V and 4 bases at J, with 10 bases between the two ends. CDR3 amino acids: CATFKITEAFF. The CDR3 DNA follows: TGTGCCACCTTCAAGATCACTGAAGCTTTCTTT.

This clone occurred a few times. The chain is built from TRBV28 and TRBJ2-2; D is perhaps TRBD1 (5 bases). This CDR3 has 14 amino acids. Germline V gene lookup returns CDR1 MDHEN and CDR2 SYDVKM. Trimming shortened V by 5 bases and J by 4 bases, and 11 bases separated the two germline ends. In nucleotides, the CDR3 is TGTGCCAGCAGTCGACAGTTAGGCACCGGGGAGCTGTTTTTT. This codes for CASSRQLGTGELFF.

The rearrangement uses TRBV4-3 and TRBJ1-5, with D perhaps matching TRBD1 (6 bases). CDR3 size: 14 residues. Germline CDR1 LGHNA, CDR2 YSLEER. V was cut by 1 base and J by 5 bases, with 9 bases left in between. The CDR3 nucleotides are TGCGCCAGCAGCCAAGCCGGGACATATCAGCCCCAGCATTTT. This codes for CASSQAGTYQPQHF.

This rearrangement joins TRBV19 to TRBJ1-6, with 8 bases aligning to TRBD1. Germline V gene lookup returns CDR1 LNHDA and CDR2 SQIVND (reference sequence). This CDR3 comprises 19 residues. V trimming: 4 bases; J trimming: 6 bases; junction bases outside the gene matches: 17. This chain's CDR3 is CASSTAPGQGPNINSPLHF. In DNA, the CDR3 is TGTGCCAGTAGTACCGCTCCAGGACAGGGCCCCAATATTAATTCACCCCTCCACTTT.

As to this clone: This may come from a read error, since a much larger clone is one base off. V is TRBV9 and J is TRBJ2-7, with D possibly matching TRBD2 (5 bases). The germline gives CDR1 SGDLS, CDR2 YYNGEE. CDR3 size: 11 residues. The V and J ends lost 4 bases and 5 bases respectively, with 7 bases between them. The CDR3 protein is CASSPGDEQYF. The CDR3 region has the DNA TGTGCCAGCAGCCCCGGGGACGAGCAGTACTTC. Variable domain in full (rest from reference TRBV9 and TRBJ2-7): DSGVTQTPKHLITATGQRVTLRCSPRSGDLSVYWYQQSLDQGLQFLIQYYNGEERAKGNILERFSAQQFPDLHSELNLSSLELGDSALYFCASSPGDEQYFGPGTRLTVT.

The sample holds a few counts of this clone. Here the CDR3 reads CASSPHRGYEQYF. CDR3 DNA sequence: TGCGCCAGCAGCCCCCACCGGGGCTACGAGCAGTACTTC. V is TRBV4-3 and J is TRBJ2-7; D perhaps matches TRBD2 (5 bases). Trimming left V 4 bases short and J 3 bases short, with 10 bases between. Germline assignment: CDR1 LGHNA and CDR2 YSLEER. The CDR3 consists of 13 residues.

The J gene is TRBJ1-2, the V gene TRBV7-9; TRBD1 is a possible D gene (5 bases). Germline lookup yields CDR1 SEHNR and CDR2 FQNEAQ (reference sequence). This CDR3 contains 16 residues. V lost 4 bases to trimming and J lost 2 bases, with 17 bases between them. CDR3 loop: CASSSQGFGRNYGYTF. CDR3 in DNA: TGTGCCAGCAGCTCTCAGGGTTTTGGCCGGAACTATGGCTACACCTTC.

CDR3 nucleotides: TGTGCCAGCAGCTTAACGACGTTTCGGGGCCACGAGCAGTACTTC. It codes for CASSLTTFRGHEQYF. J is TRBJ2-7 and V is TRBV7-6; D tentatively fits TRBD1 or TRBD2 (5 bases each). Between the trimmed V and J ends, which lost 2 bases and 5 bases, there was a span of 16 bases. The CDR3 is 15 residues long. Germline assignment: CDR1 SGHVS and CDR2 FNYEAQ.

The gene calls are TRBV19 and TRBJ1-2; TRBD1 agrees at 9 bases. This CDR3 is built from 17 residues. Germline loops: CDR1 LNHDA, CDR2 SQIVND (reference sequence). The J segment lost 1 base and the V segment lost 8 bases, leaving 14 bases of the junction unmatched. The DNA for the CDR3 is TGTGCCAGTCTCCGGTTGGGACAGGGCGGACTTAACTATGGCTACACCTTC. Its translation: CASLRLGQGGLNYGYTF.

The rearrangement joins TRBV5-6 to TRBJ2-7; D uncertain. Trimming removed 5 bases from V and 1 base from J, with 7 bases in between. From germline, CDR1 is SGHDT and CDR2 YYEEEE. There are 12 residues in the CDR3. CDR3 nucleotides: TGTGCCAGCAGGGAAGCTTCCTACGAGCAGTACTTC. Translated: CASREASYEQYF.

This chain uses TRBV28 with TRBJ2-1; possible D gene TRBD1, 5 bases. V was clipped by 2 bases and J by 5 bases, with 19 bases between them. CDR1 and CDR2 from the germline V gene are MDHEN and SYDVKM. CDR3 length: 17 amino acids. The chain's CDR3 is CASSLGWGTGLDNEQFF. The DNA for the CDR3 is TGTGCCAGCAGTTTAGGTTGGGGTACAGGCCTGGACAATGAGCAGTTCTTC.

The chain is built from TRBV4-3 and TRBJ2-3; D ambiguous. This CDR3 has 15 amino acids. V dropped 3 bases and J dropped 2 bases, with 12 bases sitting between them. From germline, CDR1 is LGHNA and CDR2 YSLEER. The CDR3 sequence: CASSQFSASTDTQYF. The CDR3 bases are TGCGCCAGCAGCCAGTTTAGTGCGTCCACAGATACGCAGTATTTT.

In its sample, this clone was seen a few times. The chain uses TRBV2 and TRBJ2-7; D is possibly TRBD1 or TRBD2 (6 bases each). Germline V gene sequence: CDR1 SNHLY, CDR2 FYNNEI. The CDR3 covers 16 residues. V shed 5 bases and J shed 4 bases, with 21 bases lying between them. The CDR3: CASSNSRGVSIYEQYF. The CDR3 nucleotides read TGTGCCAGCAGTAACTCGAGGGGGGTATCTATATACGAGCAGTACTTC.